This T cell receptor (beta chain) emerged from a study of early T cells in non-severe SARS-CoV-2 infection. TCRdb re-called the 5' RACE reads through MiXCR, storing one row per CDR3 protein. Here the sample spans just under 60,000 distinct CDR3 sequences, around 9.3% being singletons. This clonotype was detected many times. Losses at the gene ends were 5 bases for V and 2 bases for J; bases not matched to a gene: 12. The germline gives CDR1 MNHEY, CDR2 SVGAGI. The CDR3 extends over 16 amino acids. This chain uses TRBV6-5 with TRBJ2-7, with 7 positions matching TRBD1. The sequence derives from an adult who was a healthcare worker with PCR-confirmed SARS-CoV-2 infection or an uninfected control (not recorded which). Specimen: whole blood. CDR3 amino acids: CASSPRQGFPAYEQYF. The CDR3 DNA sequence: TGTGCCAGCAGTCCAAGACAGGGTTTCCCGGCCTACGAGCAGTACTTC.